The entry below describes one TCR beta chain. Sequenced by immunoSEQ multiplex PCR; TCRdb stores in-frame clones only, minus some. The table has tens of thousands of clones, under 85% seen once. The sample comes from a study of blood T cell repertoires in COVID-19. In the study overall: T cells, B-cell-depleted T cells, or PBMCs provided the cDNA or gDNA that served as material.

The CDR3 is 14 amino acids. Per the germline V gene, CDR1 is SGHRS and CDR2 is YFSETQ. The ends were cut back, 0 bases at V and 6 bases at J, with 9 bases in the middle. The J gene is TRBJ2-2, the V gene TRBV5-1; D gene ambiguous. This receptor was taken from a human donor in a cohort sampled during active COVID-19. Sequencing was carried out using peripheral blood. CDR3 DNA sequence: TGCGCCAGCAGCTTGGGGTCTACCCCCGGGGAGCTGTTTTTT. The encoded protein is CASSLGSTPGELFF.